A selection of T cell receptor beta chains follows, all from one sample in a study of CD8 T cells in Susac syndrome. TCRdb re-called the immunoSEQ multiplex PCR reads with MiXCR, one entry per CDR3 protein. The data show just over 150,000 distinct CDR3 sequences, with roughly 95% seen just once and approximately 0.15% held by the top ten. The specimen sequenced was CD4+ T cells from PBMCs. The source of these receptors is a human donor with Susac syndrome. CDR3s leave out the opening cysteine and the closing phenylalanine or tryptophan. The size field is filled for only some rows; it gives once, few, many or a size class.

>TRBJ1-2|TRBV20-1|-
SATRANYGYT
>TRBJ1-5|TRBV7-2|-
ASSLVGGSNQPQH
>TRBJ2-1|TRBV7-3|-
ASSLAGWDEQF
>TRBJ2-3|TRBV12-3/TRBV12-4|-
ASSSPGLRGTDTQY
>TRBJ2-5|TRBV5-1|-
ASSSGGPQETQY
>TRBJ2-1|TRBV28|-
ASSPGGREQF
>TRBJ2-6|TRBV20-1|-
SASRSGANVLT
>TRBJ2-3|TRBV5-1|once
ASSSLAGETHTQY
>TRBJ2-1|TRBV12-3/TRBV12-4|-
ASSLVGDEQF
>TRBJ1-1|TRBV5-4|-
ASSLAGRGAGEAF
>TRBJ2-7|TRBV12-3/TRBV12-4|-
ASTLAGTGNYEQY
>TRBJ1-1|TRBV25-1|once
ASSAPGTGKAF
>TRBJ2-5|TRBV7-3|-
ASSPRGGAETQY
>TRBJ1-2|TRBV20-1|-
SAREGQGTAYGYT
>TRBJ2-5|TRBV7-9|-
ASSLGGVSLRAQETQY
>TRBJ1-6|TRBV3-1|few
ASSQKGNSPLH
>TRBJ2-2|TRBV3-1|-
ASRNSGNTGELF
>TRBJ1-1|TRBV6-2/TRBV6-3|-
ASSRETTEAF
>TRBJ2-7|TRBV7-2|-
ASSFLPRRGGNEQY
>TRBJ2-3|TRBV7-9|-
ASSSRGPDRGGDTQY
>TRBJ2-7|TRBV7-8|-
ASSSGGGGDEQY
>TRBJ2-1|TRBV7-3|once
ASSRASGDEQF
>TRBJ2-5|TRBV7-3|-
ASSLIIQETQY
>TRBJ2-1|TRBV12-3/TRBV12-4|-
ASSPSLAAGGNEQF
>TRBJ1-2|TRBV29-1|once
SVNPPGQAYPNYGYT
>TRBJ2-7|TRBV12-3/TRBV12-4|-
ASSRRAQGAFSYEQY
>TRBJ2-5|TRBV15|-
ATSRDREETQY
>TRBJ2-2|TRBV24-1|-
ATSVSGTGELF
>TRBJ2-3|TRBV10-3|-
AISELDGASTDTQY
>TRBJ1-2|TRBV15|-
ATSRVRRAPGGHGYT
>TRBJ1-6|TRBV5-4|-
ASSLAAGGNSPLH